The 18 T cell receptor beta chains in this list originate from one sample, sequenced in a study of shared clonotypes between healthy human individuals. Clones were sequenced by immunoSEQ multiplex PCR, and TCRdb holds only the in-frame ones, with some missing. Among 2 million to 2.5 million clones listed, 90% to 95% were seen once. The specimen was naive CD4+ T cells from PBMCs. The subset is: CD45RA+ positively selected. The receptors stem from a man between 18 and 35 years old in good health. Some clones in this sample may be carry-over from other donors' samples.

The J gene is TRBJ1-1, the V gene TRBV5-1, with D possibly matching TRBD1 (6 bases). V dropped 3 bases and J dropped 4 bases, with 13 bases sitting between them. Germline CDR1 SGHRS, CDR2 YFSETQ. The CDR3 has 14 amino acids. The CDR3 coding sequence is TGCGCCAGCAGCTCGGGACAATTAGGCACTGAAGCTTTCTTT. It codes for CASSSGQLGTEAFF.

As for this clone: Other DNA sequences in the same sample also yield this CDR3. The chain joins TRBV5-1 to TRBJ2-5, with 15 bases lining up with TRBD2. The CDR3 runs to 16 residues. Germline trimming cut 4 bases from V and 1 base from J; bases unmatched to any gene: 2. Germline assignment: CDR1 SGHRS and CDR2 YFSETQ. CDR3 in amino acids: CASSRTSGRGQETQYF. CDR3 nucleotide sequence: TGCGCCAGCAGCCGGACTAGCGGGAGGGGCCAAGAGACCCAGTACTTC.

The J gene is TRBJ1-2, the V gene TRBV29-1; perhaps TRBD1 as D (5 bases). V was cut by 6 bases and J by 6 bases, with 11 bases left in between. This CDR3 has 11 residues. CDR1 and CDR2 from the germline V gene are SQVTM and ANQGSEA. The CDR3 region has the DNA TGCAGCGTGGCCGGGACGAATGGCTACACCTTC. Amino acid sequence: CSVAGTNGYTF.

The J gene is TRBJ2-7, the V gene TRBV6-1; 8 bases line up with TRBD2. Germline V gives CDR1 MNHNS, CDR2 SASEGT. The CDR3 consists of 14 residues. V was pared by 6 bases and J by 2 bases, with 6 bases of the junction left unmatched. This CDR3 is CASRGLVTTYEQYF. The CDR3, as DNA: TGTGCCAGCAGGGGACTAGTCACCACCTACGAGCAGTACTTC.

The chain is built from TRBV11-2 and TRBJ1-2, with a tentative D call TRBD1 (5 bases). CDR1 SGHAT and CDR2 FQNNGV come from the germline V gene. Deletions cut 0 bases from V and 4 bases from J, with 18 bases between. There are 17 residues in the CDR3. CDR3 region: CASSLDALEGRIYGYTF. The CDR3, as DNA: TGTGCCAGCAGCTTAGACGCCCTCGAGGGGCGCATCTATGGCTACACCTTC.

The sample holds one count of this clone. This chain connects TRBV5-4 to TRBJ2-5, with D maybe TRBD2 (6 bases). The CDR3 is 15 residues long. From germline, CDR1 is SGHNT and CDR2 YYREEE (reference sequence). V was shortened by 5 bases and J by 1 base, with 15 bases between the two germline ends. The CDR3 protein is CASSTARDGQETQYF. In DNA, the CDR3 is TGTGCCAGCAGTACTGCGCGGGACGGCCAAGAGACCCAGTACTTC. The full variable domain, with the rest looked up from reference TRBV5-4 and TRBJ2-5, is ETGVTQSPTHLIKTRGQQVTLRCSSQSGHNTVSWYQQALGQGPQFIFQYYREEENGRGNFPPRFSGLQFPNYSSELNVNALELDDSALYLCASSTARDGQETQYFGPGTRLLVL.

CDR3 nucleotides: TGTGCCAGCACCCCGGGCGGGACAGGGCTCGACGAGCAGTACTTC. This translates into CASTPGGTGLDEQYF. The chain joins TRBV28 to TRBJ2-7; 9 positions agree with TRBD1. Germline V gives CDR1 MDHEN, CDR2 SYDVKM. Trimming removed 7 bases from V and 5 bases from J; junction bases left unmatched: 12. The CDR3 spans 15 residues. Full variable domain (outside the CDR3, taken from reference TRBV28 and TRBJ2-7): DVKVTQSSRYLVKRTGEKVFLECVQDMDHENMFWYRQDPGLGLRLIYFSYDVKMKEKGDIPEGYSVSREKKERFSLILESASTNQTSMYLCASTPGGTGLDEQYFGPGTRLTVT.

This rearrangement joins TRBV6-5 to TRBJ2-1; 7 nucleotides align to TRBD1. Germline V gene data show CDR1 as MNHEY and CDR2 as SVGAGI. J lost 8 bases, V lost 6 bases, and 10 bases had no gene match. The CDR3 runs 14 residues. DNA of the CDR3: TGTGCCAGCAGCAGAAGGACAGGCGCCGATGAGCAGTTCTTC. Protein product: CASSRRTGADEQFF.

The J gene is TRBJ2-3, the V gene TRBV5-1, with a weak D call TRBD2 (6 bases). The V end lost 7 bases, the J end lost 5 bases, and 23 bases lay between the germline ends. The CDR3 is 16 amino acids. Germline CDR1 SGHRS, CDR2 YFSETQ. The CDR3 sequence: CASSVMGLLPGDTQYF. The CDR3 DNA reads as TGCGCCAGCTCCGTAATGGGACTCTTACCAGGAGATACGCAGTATTTT. Full variable domain (remainder filled in from reference TRBV5-1 and TRBJ2-3): KAGVTQTPRYLIKTRGQQVTLSCSPISGHRSVSWYQQTPGQGLQFLFEYFSETQRNKGNFPGRFSGRQFSNSRSEMNVSTLELGDSALYLCASSVMGLLPGDTQYFGPGTRLTVL.

The J gene is TRBJ1-5, the V gene TRBV18; D gene uncertain. The germline V gene has CDR1 KGHSH and CDR2 LQKENI. Trimming cost V 1 base and J 1 base, with 14 bases left between them. The length of the CDR3 is 17 residues. CDR3 in amino acids: CASSPRSTSGSNQPQHF. CDR3 nucleotides: TGTGCCAGCTCACCACGGTCTACCTCGGGGAGCAATCAGCCCCAGCATTTT.

This chain uses TRBV9 with TRBJ2-7; maybe TRBD1 (6 bases). CDR1 is SGDLS and CDR2 is YYNGEE in the germline V gene. The CDR3 spans 17 residues. Trimming took 3 bases from V and 6 from J, leaving 25 bases between them. CDR3 DNA: TGTGCCAGCAGCGGCCCGCCGACAGGAGGTCCAGGGAGCGAGCAGTACTTC. Translating gives CASSGPPTGGPGSEQYF.

The genes are TRBV28 and TRBJ1-3; unclear D gene. Trimming cost V 8 bases and J 3 bases, with 11 bases left between them. CDR1 is MDHEN, CDR2 SYDVKM, per germline. The CDR3 runs to 13 residues. The CDR3 nucleotides read TGTGCCAGCCAGATTGGTGGTGGAAACACCATATATTTT. Amino acids: CASQIGGGNTIYF.

This chain uses TRBV4-2 with TRBJ1-2; 7 bases are shared with TRBD1. The V gene end was trimmed by 1 base and the J gene end by 10 bases; junction bases not matched to a gene: 6. Germline CDR1 reads LGHNA; CDR2 reads YNFKEQ. This CDR3 comprises 13 residues. The CDR3 region is CASSQGWDSVYTF. CDR3 in DNA: TGTGCCAGCAGCCAAGGGTGGGACAGCGTCTACACCTTC.

This chain's CDR3 is CASSQEDTPRADTQYF. The CDR3 region has the DNA TGCGCCAGCAGCCAAGAGGACACCCCCCGGGCAGATACGCAGTATTTT. This chain joins TRBV4-1 and TRBJ2-3; perhaps TRBD1 as D (5 bases). This CDR3 is built from 16 residues. Germline V gene data show CDR1 as MGHRA and CDR2 as YSYEKL. V lost 0 bases and J lost 4, with 14 bases in between.

This chain uses TRBV19 with TRBJ1-1; D unresolved. Germline V lookup: CDR1 LNHDA, CDR2 SQIVND (reference sequence). The V and J ends lost 7 bases and 4 bases respectively, with 25 bases between them. This CDR3 has 17 amino acids. The CDR3 spells CASIPANRAQRGTEAFF. The CDR3 DNA reads as TGTGCCAGTATCCCGGCAAACCGGGCCCAGCGGGGCACTGAAGCTTTCTTT.

J is TRBJ1-4 and V is TRBV28, with 7 positions matching TRBD1. The junction had 3 bases not matched to a gene; V was cut back by 3 bases and J by 5 bases. From germline, CDR1 is MDHEN and CDR2 SYDVKM. The CDR3 totals 14 residues. Here the CDR3 DNA reads TGTGCCAGCAGTTTCTGGGACAGAAATGAAAAACTGTTTTTT. Protein: CASSFWDRNEKLFF.

The V gene is TRBV15, the J gene TRBJ2-7, with 9 nucleotides matching TRBD1. The CDR3 is 16 amino acids. J was trimmed by 3 bases and V by 2 bases; bases with no gene match: 8. Germline CDR1 LNHNV, CDR2 YYDKDF (reference sequence). For the CDR3, the DNA is TGTGCCACCAGCAGACCGGGACAGGGAAATGTCTACGAGCAGTACTTC. Its translation is CATSRPGQGNVYEQYF.

J is TRBJ2-1 and V is TRBV5-1; 7 bases match TRBD2. Trimming took 1 base from V and 7 from J; bases not matched to a gene: 14. The germline gives CDR1 SGHRS, CDR2 YFSETQ. The CDR3 consists of 17 residues. The CDR3 loop reads CASSLSSRGGSRNEQFF. CDR3 coding DNA: TGCGCCAGCAGCTTGTCGTCGCGTGGCGGGAGTAGGAATGAGCAGTTCTTC.